The 16 T cell receptor beta chains below come from one sample, sequenced in a study of shared clonotypes between healthy human individuals. Sequencing used immunoSEQ multiplex PCR; TCRdb keeps in-frame clones, though not all of them. The sample holds approximately 1.9 million clones, just over 90% seen once. Naive CD8 cells comprised CD45RO-negative, CCR7-positively selected cells, excluding terminally differentiated effector memory CD45RA+ cells. The source material was naive CD8+ T cells from PBMCs. All receptors come from a man aged 18 to 29 in good health. Some clones in this sample may be carry-over from other donors' samples.

J is TRBJ2-3 and V is TRBV7-3; 14 bases map to TRBD2. V gave up 5 bases and J gave up 7 bases; unmatched junction bases: 14. Germline lookup yields CDR1 SGHTA and CDR2 FQGTGA. The CDR3 sequence is 18 residues long. The CDR3 DNA sequence: TGTGCCAGCAGCCGACTAGCGGGGGGGGACCCTAGCGGGAATACGCAGTATTTT. It encodes CASSRLAGGDPSGNTQYF.

V usage is TRBV27 and J usage is TRBJ2-7, with D possibly TRBD2 on 7 matching bases. V was pared by 10 bases and J by 6 bases, with 19 bases between. CDR1 and CDR2 from the germline V gene are MNHEY and SMNVEV (reference sequence). This CDR3 comprises 13 residues. Here the CDR3 reads CATRRGGLSEQYF. CDR3 nucleotide sequence: TGTGCCACCAGGAGGGGGGGGCTCAGCGAGCAGTACTTC.

A remark on this clone: Since no conserved phenylalanine or tryptophan closes the CDR3, a read error is the likely cause. Because the CDR3's place on the DNA is in doubt, the DNA is left out and the CDR3 is given as listed by TCRdb. This chain links TRBV5-5 with TRBJ1-1. Germline loops: CDR1 SGHKS, CDR2 YYEKEE (reference sequence). Both ends counted, the CDR3 spans 11 residues. The CDR3: CASSFGEHSRI.

This chain links TRBV28 with TRBJ1-1; D remains unclear. V lost 2 bases and J 3 bases, leaving 10 bases between the germline ends. The germline gives CDR1 MDHEN, CDR2 SYDVKM. This CDR3 contains 14 residues. The CDR3 sequence is CASSLLGSYTEAFF. CDR3 nucleotides: TGTGCCAGCAGTTTACTGGGATCCTACACTGAAGCTTTCTTT.

V and J are TRBV27 and TRBJ2-7; 7 bases are a match to TRBD2. Unmatched junction bases numbered 16, after V lost 8 bases and J lost 6 bases. From germline, CDR1 is MNHEY and CDR2 SMNVEV (reference sequence). The CDR3 consists of 15 residues. The CDR3 loop reads CASAVAAGAPLEQYF. For the CDR3, the DNA is TGTGCCAGCGCTGTAGCTGCGGGAGCGCCTCTCGAGCAGTACTTC.

A word on this clone: This CDR3 is also generated by other DNA sequences in the sample. The chain uses TRBV7-9 and TRBJ1-1; D is unclear. CDR1 is SEHNR, CDR2 FQNEAQ, per germline (reference sequence). With 3 bases removed from V and 8 bases from J, the gap between germline ends came to 4 bases. This CDR3 spans 10 amino acids. As DNA, the CDR3 is TGTGCCAGCAGCTTGACCGAAGCTTTCTTT. It specifies CASSLTEAFF. The complete variable domain, with remaining parts taken from reference TRBV7-9 and TRBJ1-1, reads DTGVSQNPRHKITKRGQNVTFRCDPISEHNRLYWYRQTLGQGPEFLTYFQNEAQLEKSRLLSDRFSAERPKGSFSTLEIQRTEQGDSAMYLCASSLTEAFFGQGTRLTVV.

The chain carries TRBV21-1 and TRBJ1-2; whether TRBD1, the table's D call, matches the DNA was not checked. TRBV21-1 is given as a pseudogene. The CDR3 runs to 14 residues. The CDR3 DNA reads TGTGCCAGCAGCAAAGGGGACAGGGGACGGGGCTACACCTTC. Residues: CASSKGDRGRGYTF.

The V gene is TRBV28, the J gene TRBJ2-1; 10 bases map to TRBD2. The CDR3 extends over 16 amino acids. In germline, CDR1 is MDHEN, CDR2 SYDVKM. V shed 7 bases, J shed 4 bases, and the junction held 10 bases outside the gene matches. CDR3 nucleotide sequence: TGTGCCAGCACCCCCCTTAGTAGCGGGAGGTACAATGAGCAGTTCTTC. Amino acid sequence: CASTPLSSGRYNEQFF.

The J gene is TRBJ2-5, the V gene TRBV30; 10 bases align to TRBD2. The J call may not be correct, given that the DNA end is closer to TRBJ2-7. Germline V gene data show CDR1 as GTSNPN and CDR2 as SVGIG (reference sequence). This CDR3 comprises 12 residues. The CDR3 region has the DNA TGTGCCTGGGGACTAGCGGCCTACGAGCAGTACTTC. Translating it yields CAWGLAAYEQYF.

The DNA of the CDR3 is TGTGCCAGCAGCTTAGGCCCCGTTAGCGGGAGTTCCCACAATGAGCAGTTCTTC. Encoded protein: CASSLGPVSGSSHNEQFF. The chain carries TRBV13 and TRBJ2-1, with 9 bases aligning to TRBD2. Trimming cost V 0 bases and J 5 bases; bases outside gene matches: 11. Germline CDR1 and CDR2: PRHDT and FYEKMQ (reference sequence). The CDR3 sequence is 18 residues long.

The chain is built from TRBV19 and TRBJ1-1; tentative D call: TRBD1 (5 bases). This CDR3 has 14 residues. Germline V gene sequence: CDR1 LNHDA, CDR2 SQIVND (reference sequence). The V and J ends lost 7 bases and 0 bases respectively, with 12 bases between them. The CDR3 nucleotides read TGTGCCAGTACCCACCGACAGATGAACACTGAAGCTTTCTTT. Protein product: CASTHRQMNTEAFF.

The chain recombines TRBV6-5 with TRBJ1-5, with TRBD1 as a possible D gene (5 bases). CDR1 and CDR2 from the germline V gene are MNHEY and SVGAGI. There are 14 residues in the CDR3. Trimming cost V 4 bases and J 7 bases, with 14 bases left between them. The CDR3 reads CASSFSGAEQPQHF. The CDR3 DNA sequence: TGTGCCAGCAGTTTTTCCGGGGCGGAACAGCCCCAGCATTTT.

V gene TRBV27 combines with J gene TRBJ2-3; D possibly matches TRBD1 or TRBD2 (6 bases each). Germline V gene data show CDR1 as MNHEY and CDR2 as SMNVEV (reference sequence). This CDR3 spans 15 amino acids. V was cut by 5 bases and J by 6 bases, with 18 bases left in between. CDR3: CASSPRQIGGDTQYF. The CDR3 DNA is TGTGCCAGCAGTCCGCGGCAGATAGGGGGGGATACGCAGTATTTT.

This chain links TRBV5-4 with TRBJ2-1, with D perhaps TRBD2 (6 bases). Per germline, CDR1 SGHNT and CDR2 YYREEE (reference sequence). The germline V and J ends were trimmed by 4 bases and 2 bases, with 7 bases remaining between them. This CDR3 is built from 13 residues. The chain's CDR3 is CASSGGAYNEQFF. CDR3 nucleotides: TGTGCCAGCAGCGGCGGGGCCTACAATGAGCAGTTCTTC.

The chain links TRBV4-3 to TRBJ1-3, with D tentatively TRBD1 (6 bases). The V end was cut by 0 bases, the J end by 0 bases, with 18 bases between. The CDR3 length is 19 residues. From germline, CDR1 is LGHNA and CDR2 YSLEER. CDR3 residues: CASSQDSRTASISGNTIYF. The CDR3 DNA sequence: TGCGCCAGCAGCCAAGATTCACGGACAGCTAGTATCTCTGGAAACACCATATATTTT.

The chain recombines TRBV7-8 with TRBJ2-5, with D possibly being TRBD1 (6 bases). Germline assignment: CDR1 SGHVS and CDR2 FQNEAQ. Trimming took off 5 bases at V and 5 bases at J, with 15 bases between the two ends. The CDR3 spans 14 residues. In nucleotides, the CDR3 is TGTGCCAGCAGCCCAAACAGGGCTCGTGAGACCCAGTACTTC. This gives the protein CASSPNRARETQYF. Full variable domain (rest looked up from reference TRBV7-8 and TRBJ2-5): GAGVSQSPRYKVAKRGQDVALRCDPISGHVSLFWYQQALGQGPEFLTYFQNEAQLDKSGLPSDRFFAERPEGSVSTLKIQRTQQEDSAVYLCASSPNRARETQYFGPGTRLLVL.